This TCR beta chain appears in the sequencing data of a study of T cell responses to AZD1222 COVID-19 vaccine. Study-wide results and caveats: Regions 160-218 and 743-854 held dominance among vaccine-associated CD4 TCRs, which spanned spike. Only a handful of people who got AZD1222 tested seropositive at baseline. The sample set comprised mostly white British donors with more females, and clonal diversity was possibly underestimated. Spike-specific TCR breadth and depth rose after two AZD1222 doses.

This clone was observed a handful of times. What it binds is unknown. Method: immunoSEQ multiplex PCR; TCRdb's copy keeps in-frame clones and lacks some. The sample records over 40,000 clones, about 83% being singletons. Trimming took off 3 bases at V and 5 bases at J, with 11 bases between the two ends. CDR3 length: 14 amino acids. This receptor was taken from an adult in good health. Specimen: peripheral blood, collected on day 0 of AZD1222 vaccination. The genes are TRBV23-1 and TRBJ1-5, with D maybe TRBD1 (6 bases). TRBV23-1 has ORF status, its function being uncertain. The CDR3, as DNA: TGCGCCAGCAGTCAGGGGGACACGGATCAGCCCCAGCATTTT. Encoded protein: CASSQGDTDQPQHF.